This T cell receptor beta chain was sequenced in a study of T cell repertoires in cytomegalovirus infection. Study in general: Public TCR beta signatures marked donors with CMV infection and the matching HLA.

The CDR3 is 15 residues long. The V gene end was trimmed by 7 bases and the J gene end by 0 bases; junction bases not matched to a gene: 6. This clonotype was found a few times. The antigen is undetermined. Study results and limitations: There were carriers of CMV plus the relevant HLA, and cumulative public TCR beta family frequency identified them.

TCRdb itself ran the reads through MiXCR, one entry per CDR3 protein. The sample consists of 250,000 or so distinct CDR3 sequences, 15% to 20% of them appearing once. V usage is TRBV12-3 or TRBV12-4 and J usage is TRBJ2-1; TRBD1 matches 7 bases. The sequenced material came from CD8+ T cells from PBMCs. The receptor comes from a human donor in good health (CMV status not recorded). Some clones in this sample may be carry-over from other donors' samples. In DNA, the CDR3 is TGTGCCAGCACCTCCCGGGACAGCTCCTACAATGAGCAGTTCTTC. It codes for CASTSRDSSYNEQFF.